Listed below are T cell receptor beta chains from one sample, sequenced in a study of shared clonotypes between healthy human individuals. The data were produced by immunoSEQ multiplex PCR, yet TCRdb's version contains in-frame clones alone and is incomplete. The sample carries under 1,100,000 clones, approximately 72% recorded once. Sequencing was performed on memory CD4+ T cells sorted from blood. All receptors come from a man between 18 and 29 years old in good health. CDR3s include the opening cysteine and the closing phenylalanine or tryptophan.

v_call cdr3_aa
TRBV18 CASSPTRQANYGYTF
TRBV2 CASSQLQETQYF
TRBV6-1 CASARTLTGELFF
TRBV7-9 CASSPDWGNNEQFF
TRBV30 CAWSAPEGTQYF
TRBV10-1 CASSDNPSYEQYF
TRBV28 CASSPLDRDHQPQHF
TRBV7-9 CASSLRTGMVATNEKLFF
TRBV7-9 CASSLAGTGETQYF
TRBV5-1 CASSLYPVDSNQPQHF
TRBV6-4 CASSIGQGTGELFF
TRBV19 CARFGTASTDTQYF
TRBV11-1 CASSRGGSALEAFF
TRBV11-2 CASSLAGGSAYEQFF
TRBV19 CATSGDNSPLHF
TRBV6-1 CASSERAGVNTEAFF
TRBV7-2 CASSPLMAGGTEAFF
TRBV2 CASSDSALAGQETQYF
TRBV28 CASTAGGANVLTF
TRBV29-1 CSVAGQGTGGYTF
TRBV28 CASSRNSVEAFF
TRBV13 CASSLKLIDTQYF
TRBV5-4 CASSFGTSGVADTQYF
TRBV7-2 CASSANRDTEAFF
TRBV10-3 CAISWTGPTDTQYF
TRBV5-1 CASSLGSGSQETQYF
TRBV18 CASSPTTDETQYF
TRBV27 CASSFEQDNSPLHF
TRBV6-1 CASSELARYPYEQYF
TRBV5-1 CASSSSTGAYEQYF
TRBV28 CASSLWTGLNTEAFF
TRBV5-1 CASSSEGPYNEQFF
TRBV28 CASARVDISNTEAFF
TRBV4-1 CASSQGFEVNTEAFF
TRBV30 CAWSVPGWGYQETQYF
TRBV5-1 CASSLDASDTGELFF
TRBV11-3 CASSLEVNTEAFF
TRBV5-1 CASSLRLGNTDTQYF
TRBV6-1 CASNSGTVEKLFF
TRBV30 CAWTPGKMNPEAFF
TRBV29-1 CSGGELAGNEQFF
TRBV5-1 CASRQTGETQYF
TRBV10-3 CAISGGTGGRDTQYF
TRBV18 CASSPGQGTGELFF
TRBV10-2 CASSESQEGYYEQYF
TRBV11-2 CASSSPSGVGEAFF
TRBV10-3 CAIGGQMNTEAFF
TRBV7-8 CASTPSGGGQETQYF
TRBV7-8 CASSFFLNEQFF
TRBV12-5 CASGFGRDGYTF
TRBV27 CATQGAFYEQYF
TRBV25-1 CASSDSRAVEKLFF
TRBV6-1 CASKSLGNQPQHF
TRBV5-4 CASSLATGRMNTEAFF